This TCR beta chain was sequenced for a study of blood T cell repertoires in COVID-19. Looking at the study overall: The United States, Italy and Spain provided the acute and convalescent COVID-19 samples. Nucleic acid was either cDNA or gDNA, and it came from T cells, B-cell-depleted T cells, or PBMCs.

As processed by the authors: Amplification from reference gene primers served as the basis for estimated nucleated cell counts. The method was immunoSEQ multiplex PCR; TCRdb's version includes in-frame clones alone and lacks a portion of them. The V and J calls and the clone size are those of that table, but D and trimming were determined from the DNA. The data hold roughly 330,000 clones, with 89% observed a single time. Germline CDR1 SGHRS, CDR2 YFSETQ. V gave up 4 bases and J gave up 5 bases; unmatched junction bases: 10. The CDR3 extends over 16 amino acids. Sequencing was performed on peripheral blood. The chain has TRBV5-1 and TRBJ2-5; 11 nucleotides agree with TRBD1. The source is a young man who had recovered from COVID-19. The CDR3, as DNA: TGCGCCAGCAGCCCCCGGGGGACAGGGGGGATGGAGACCCAGTACTTC. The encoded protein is CASSPRGTGGMETQYF.